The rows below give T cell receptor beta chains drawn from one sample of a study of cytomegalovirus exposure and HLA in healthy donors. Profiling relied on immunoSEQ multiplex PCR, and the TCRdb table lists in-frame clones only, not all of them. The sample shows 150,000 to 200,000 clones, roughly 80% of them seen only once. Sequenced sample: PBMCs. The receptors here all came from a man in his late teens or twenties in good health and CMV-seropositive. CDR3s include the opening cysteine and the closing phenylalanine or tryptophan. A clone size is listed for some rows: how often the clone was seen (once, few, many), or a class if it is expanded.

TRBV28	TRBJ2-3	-	CASKGSGMGTDTQYF
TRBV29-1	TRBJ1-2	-	CSVLTGTSSYGYTF
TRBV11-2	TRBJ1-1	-	CASSLDKGYNPGGYTEAFF
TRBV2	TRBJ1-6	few	CASREGLRTNSPLHF
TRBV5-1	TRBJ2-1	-	CASSLGPTGGSSNEQFF
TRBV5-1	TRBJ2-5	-	CASSLTAGQETQYF
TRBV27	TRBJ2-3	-	CASSLVTSTDTQYF
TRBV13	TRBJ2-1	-	CASSHRGLAGRIRNEQFF
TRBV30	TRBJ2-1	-	CAWSRASGNNEQFF
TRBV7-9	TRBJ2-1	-	CASSLDFSGRSSYNEQFF
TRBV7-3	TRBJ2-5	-	CASNPRRGETQYF
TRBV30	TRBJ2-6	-	CAWSRDWANVLTF
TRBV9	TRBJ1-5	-	CASSIGQGADQPQHF
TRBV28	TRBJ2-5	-	CASRFPPSGEYQETQYF
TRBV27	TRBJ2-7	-	CASSLKAGTSFYEQYF
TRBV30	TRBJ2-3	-	CAWSVQAADTQYF
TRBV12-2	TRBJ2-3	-	CASRPRPEGQSTDTQYF
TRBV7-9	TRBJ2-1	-	CASSPNEEEQFF
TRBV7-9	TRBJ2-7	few	CSSSRTGGDFQYF
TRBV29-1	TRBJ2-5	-	CSVGAGETQYF
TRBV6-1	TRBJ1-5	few	CASETGMYQPQHF
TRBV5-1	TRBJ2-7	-	CASSFPTGASEQYF
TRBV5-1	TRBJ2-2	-	CASSLISGSNTGELFF
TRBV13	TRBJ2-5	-	CASSAIRETQYF
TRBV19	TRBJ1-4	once	CASSSGQSLNEKLFF
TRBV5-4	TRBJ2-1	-	CASSSLSLYSNEQFF
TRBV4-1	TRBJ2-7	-	CASSQRDTGGPSYEQYF
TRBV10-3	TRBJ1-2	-	CAISAQTNNYGYTF
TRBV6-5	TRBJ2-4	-	CASRPDRAKNIQYF